This T cell receptor (beta chain) was sequenced in a study of shared clonotypes between healthy human individuals. Points from the study as a whole: Sharing of clonotypes among donors was expected to vary with sequencing depth. Sharing across a handful of donors was seen in roughly 5% of naive CD4 clonotypes.

Profiling relied on immunoSEQ multiplex PCR, and the TCRdb table lists in-frame clones only, not all of them. The sample comprises about 2.1 million clones, about 93% of which are singletons, and under 2% rests with the top ten. CDR3 size: 12 residues. Per germline, CDR1 MDHEN and CDR2 SYDVKM. Trimming pared 4 bases from V and 1 base from J, leaving 2 bases between. In the naive CD8 group, cells lacked CD45RO and were positively selected for CCR7, so terminally differentiated effector memory CD45RA+ cells were left out. In regard to this clone: What it binds is not known.

What was sequenced was naive CD8+ T cells from PBMCs. The rearrangement joins TRBV28 to TRBJ1-5; D uncertain. This clonotype was sampled from a man between 18 and 29 years old in good health. Some clones in this sample may be carry-over from other donors' samples. The CDR3 sequence is CASSYSNQPQHF. The CDR3 nucleotides read TGTGCCAGCAGTTACAGCAATCAGCCCCAGCATTTT.